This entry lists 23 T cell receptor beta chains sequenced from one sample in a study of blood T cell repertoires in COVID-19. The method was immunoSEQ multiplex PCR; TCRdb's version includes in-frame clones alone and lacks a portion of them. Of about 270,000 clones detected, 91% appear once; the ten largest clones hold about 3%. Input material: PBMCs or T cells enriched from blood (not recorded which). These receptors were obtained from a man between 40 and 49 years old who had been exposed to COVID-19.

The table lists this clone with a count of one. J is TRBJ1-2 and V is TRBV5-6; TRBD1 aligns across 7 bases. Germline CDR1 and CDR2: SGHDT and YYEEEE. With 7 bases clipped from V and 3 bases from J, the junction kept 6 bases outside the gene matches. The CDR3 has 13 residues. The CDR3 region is CASHQGTDYGYTF. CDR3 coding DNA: TGTGCCAGCCACCAAGGGACAGACTATGGCTACACCTTC.

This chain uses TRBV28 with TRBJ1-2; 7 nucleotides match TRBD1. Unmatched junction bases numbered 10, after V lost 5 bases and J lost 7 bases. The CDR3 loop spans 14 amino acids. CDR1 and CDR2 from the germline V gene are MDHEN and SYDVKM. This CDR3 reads CASSRPGQPGGYTF. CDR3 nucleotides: TGTGCCAGCAGTAGGCCGGGACAGCCGGGTGGCTACACCTTC.

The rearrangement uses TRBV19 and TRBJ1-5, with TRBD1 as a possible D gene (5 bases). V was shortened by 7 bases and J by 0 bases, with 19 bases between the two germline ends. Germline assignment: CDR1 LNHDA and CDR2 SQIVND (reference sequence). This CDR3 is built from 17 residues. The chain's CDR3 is CASTDRGRNYSNQPQHF. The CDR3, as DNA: TGTGCCAGTACCGATAGGGGCAGGAATTATAGCAATCAGCCCCAGCATTTT. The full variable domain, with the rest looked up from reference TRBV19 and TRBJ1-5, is DGGITQSPKYLFRKEGQNVTLSCEQNLNHDAMYWYRQDPGQGLRLIYYSQIVNDFQKGDIAEGYSVSREKKESFPLTVTSAQKNPTAFYLCASTDRGRNYSNQPQHFGDGTRLSIL.

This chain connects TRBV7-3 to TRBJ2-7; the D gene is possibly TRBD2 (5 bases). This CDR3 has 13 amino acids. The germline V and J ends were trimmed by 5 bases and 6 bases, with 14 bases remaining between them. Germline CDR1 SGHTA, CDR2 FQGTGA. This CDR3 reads CASSPGEYVEQYF. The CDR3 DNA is TGTGCCAGCAGCCCCGGGGAATATGTCGAGCAGTACTTC.

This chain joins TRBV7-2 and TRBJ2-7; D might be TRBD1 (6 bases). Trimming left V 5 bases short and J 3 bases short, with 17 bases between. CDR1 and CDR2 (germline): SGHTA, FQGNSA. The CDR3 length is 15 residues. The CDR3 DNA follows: TGTGCCAGCAGCCAAACGTGGGACACTGGCTACGAGCAGTACTTC. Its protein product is CASSQTWDTGYEQYF.

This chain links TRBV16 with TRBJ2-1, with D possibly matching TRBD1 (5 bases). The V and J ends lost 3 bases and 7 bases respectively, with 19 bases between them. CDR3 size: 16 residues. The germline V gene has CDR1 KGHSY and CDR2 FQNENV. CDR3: CASSQIVQGSRNEQFF. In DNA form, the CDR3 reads TGTGCCAGCAGCCAGATAGTTCAGGGCAGTAGAAATGAGCAGTTCTTC.

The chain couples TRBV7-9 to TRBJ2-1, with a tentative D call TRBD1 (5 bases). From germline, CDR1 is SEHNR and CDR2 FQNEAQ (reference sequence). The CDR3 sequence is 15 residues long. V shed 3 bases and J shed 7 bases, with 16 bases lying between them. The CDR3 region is CASSFPNTGSNEQFF. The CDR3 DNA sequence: TGTGCCAGCAGCTTCCCTAACACAGGATCTAATGAGCAGTTCTTC.

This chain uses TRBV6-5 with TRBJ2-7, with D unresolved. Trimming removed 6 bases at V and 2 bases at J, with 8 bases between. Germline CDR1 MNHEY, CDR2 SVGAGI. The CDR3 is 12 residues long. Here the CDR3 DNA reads TGTGCCAGCAGCACAAATGCCTACGAGCAGTACTTC. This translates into CASSTNAYEQYF.

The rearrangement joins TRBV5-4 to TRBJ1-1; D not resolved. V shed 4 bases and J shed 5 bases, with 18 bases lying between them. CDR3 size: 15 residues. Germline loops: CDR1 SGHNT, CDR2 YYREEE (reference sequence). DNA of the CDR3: TGTGCCAGCAGCCCCCCCCCGGGCTCGGGGACTGAAGCTTTCTTT. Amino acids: CASSPPPGSGTEAFF.

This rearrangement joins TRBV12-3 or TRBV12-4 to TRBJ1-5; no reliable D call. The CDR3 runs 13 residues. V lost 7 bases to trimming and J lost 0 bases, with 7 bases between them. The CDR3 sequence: CASTGSSNQPQHF. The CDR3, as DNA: TGTGCCAGCACGGGGTCTAGCAATCAGCCCCAGCATTTT.

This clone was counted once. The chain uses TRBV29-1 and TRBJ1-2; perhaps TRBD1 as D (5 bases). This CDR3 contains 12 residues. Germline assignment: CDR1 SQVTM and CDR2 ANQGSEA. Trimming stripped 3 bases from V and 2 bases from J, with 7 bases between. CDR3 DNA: TGCAGCGTTGAGGCAGGGAACTATGGCTACACCTTC. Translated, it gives CSVEAGNYGYTF.

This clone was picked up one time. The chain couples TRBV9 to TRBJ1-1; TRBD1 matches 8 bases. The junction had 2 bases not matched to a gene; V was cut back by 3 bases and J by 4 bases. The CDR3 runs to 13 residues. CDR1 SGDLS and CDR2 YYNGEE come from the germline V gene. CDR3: CASSGTGTTEAFF. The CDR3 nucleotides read TGTGCCAGCAGCGGGACAGGGACCACTGAAGCTTTCTTT.

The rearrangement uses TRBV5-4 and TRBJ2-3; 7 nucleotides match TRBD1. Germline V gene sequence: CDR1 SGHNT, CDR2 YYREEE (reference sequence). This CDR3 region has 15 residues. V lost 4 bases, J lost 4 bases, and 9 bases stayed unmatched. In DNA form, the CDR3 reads TGTGCCAGCAGCGCTAACAGGGGAGCGGCAGATACGCAGTATTTT. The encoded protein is CASSANRGAADTQYF.

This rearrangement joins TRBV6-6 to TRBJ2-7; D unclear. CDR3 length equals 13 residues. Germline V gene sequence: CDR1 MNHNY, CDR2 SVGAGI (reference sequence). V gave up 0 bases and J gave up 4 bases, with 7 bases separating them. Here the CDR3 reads CASSYSSNYEQYF. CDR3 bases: TGTGCCAGCAGTTACTCGTCTAATTACGAGCAGTACTTC.

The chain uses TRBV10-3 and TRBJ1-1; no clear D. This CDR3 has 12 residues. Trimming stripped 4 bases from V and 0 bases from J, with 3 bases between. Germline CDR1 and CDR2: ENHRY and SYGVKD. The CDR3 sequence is CAISGMNTEAFF. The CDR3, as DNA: TGTGCCATCAGTGGTATGAACACTGAAGCTTTCTTT.

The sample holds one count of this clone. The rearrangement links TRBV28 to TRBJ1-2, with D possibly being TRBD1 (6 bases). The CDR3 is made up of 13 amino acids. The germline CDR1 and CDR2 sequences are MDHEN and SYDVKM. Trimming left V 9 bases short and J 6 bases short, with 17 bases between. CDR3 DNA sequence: TGTGCCAGTTGCCCCGGGGGGGGCGATGGCTACACCTTC. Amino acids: CASCPGGGDGYTF.

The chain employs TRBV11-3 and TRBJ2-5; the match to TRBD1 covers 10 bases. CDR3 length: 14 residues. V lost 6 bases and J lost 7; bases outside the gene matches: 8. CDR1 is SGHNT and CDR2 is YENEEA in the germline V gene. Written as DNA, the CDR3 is TGTGCCAGCAGTTCCGGGACAGGGGTAGGGACCCAGTACTTC. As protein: CASSSGTGVGTQYF.

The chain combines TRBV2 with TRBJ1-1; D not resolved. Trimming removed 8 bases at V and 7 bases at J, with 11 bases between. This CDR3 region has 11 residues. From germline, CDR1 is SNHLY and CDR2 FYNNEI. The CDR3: CASLPGREAFF. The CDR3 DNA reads TGTGCCAGCCTCCCTGGGCGTGAAGCTTTCTTT.

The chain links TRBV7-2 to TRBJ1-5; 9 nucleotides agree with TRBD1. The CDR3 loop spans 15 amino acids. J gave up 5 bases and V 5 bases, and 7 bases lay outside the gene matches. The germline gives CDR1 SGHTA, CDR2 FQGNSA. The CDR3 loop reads CASSPTGGADQPQHF. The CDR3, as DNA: TGTGCCAGCAGCCCAACAGGGGGCGCGGATCAGCCCCAGCATTTT.

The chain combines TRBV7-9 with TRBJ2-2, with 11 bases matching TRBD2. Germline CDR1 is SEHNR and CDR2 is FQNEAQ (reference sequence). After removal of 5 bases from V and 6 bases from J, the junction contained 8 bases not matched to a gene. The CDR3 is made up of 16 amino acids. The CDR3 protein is CASSPTSGSGAGELFF. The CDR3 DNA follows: TGTGCCAGCAGCCCTACTAGCGGGAGCGGTGCCGGGGAGCTGTTTTTT.

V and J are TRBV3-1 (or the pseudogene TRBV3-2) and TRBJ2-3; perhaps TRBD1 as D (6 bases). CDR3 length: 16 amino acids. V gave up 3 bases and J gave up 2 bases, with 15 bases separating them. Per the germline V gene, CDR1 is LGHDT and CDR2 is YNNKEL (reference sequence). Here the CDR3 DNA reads TGTGCCAGCAGCCAGGGGGCAGGGAGATCCACAGATACGCAGTATTTT. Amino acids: CASSQGAGRSTDTQYF.

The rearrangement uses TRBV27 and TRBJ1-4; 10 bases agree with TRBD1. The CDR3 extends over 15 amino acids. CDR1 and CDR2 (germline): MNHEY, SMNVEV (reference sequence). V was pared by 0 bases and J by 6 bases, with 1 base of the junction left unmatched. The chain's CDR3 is CASSLSTGGYEKLFF. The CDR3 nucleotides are TGTGCCAGCAGTTTATCGACAGGGGGCTATGAAAAACTGTTTTTT.

CDR3 sequence reads: CASSSIATYGGYTF. For the CDR3, the DNA is TGTGCCAGCAGTTCGATCGCGACATACGGTGGCTACACCTTC. This chain connects TRBV28 to TRBJ1-2; no clear D gene. This CDR3 region has 14 residues. V was pared by 4 bases and J by 7 bases, with 16 bases between. CDR1 and CDR2 (germline): MDHEN, SYDVKM.